This record looks at one T cell receptor beta chain sequence and its context. The antigen is not known. The sequenced patients had an expansion of CD8+CD57+ cells seen by flow cytometry. Researchers used genomic DNA as the template to profile TCR beta VDJ and CDR3. TCRdb independently ran MiXCR on the reads; one entry per CDR3 protein. Of approximately 170,000 distinct CDR3 sequences detected, less than 50% appear once; the ten largest clones hold 2.5% to 4%. Trimming cost V 5 bases and J 5 bases, with 13 bases left between them. The germline gives CDR1 SGHTA, CDR2 FQGTGA. This CDR3 region has 15 residues. This record belongs to a study of CD8+CD57+ T cells in acquired aplastic anemia. Study observations and caveats: Found in both controls and patients were approximately 30 CD8+ CDR3 sequences.

This chain joins TRBV7-3 and TRBJ1-6; maybe TRBD1 (5 bases). This TCR came from a human donor with aplastic anemia. Sequencing input: sorted CD4+, CD8+, or CD8+CD57+ T cells (not recorded which) from PBMCs. The CDR3 DNA is TGTGCCAGCAGCGTGGCGGCAGGGAATAATTCACCCCTCCACTTT. Translated: CASSVAAGNNSPLHF.